This T cell receptor (beta chain) was observed in a study of control samples from healthy donors and cancer patients. V was pared by 4 bases and J by 3 bases, with 4 bases of the junction left unmatched. In germline, CDR1 is SGDLS, CDR2 YYNGEE. CDR3 length: 14 residues. Sequencing used immunoSEQ multiplex PCR; TCRdb keeps in-frame clones, though not all of them. This sample has about 120,000 clones; approximately 89% occur once, and the top ten carry about 7.2%. Sequencing was done on a sample of blood. This sequence joins TRBV9 and TRBJ2-3; TRBD2 matches 8 bases. The clonotype comes from a woman under 30 in good health. The CDR3 sequence: CASSTSGETDTQYF. CDR3 sequence (DNA): TGTGCCAGCAGCACTAGCGGCGAGACAGATACGCAGTATTTT.